The 22 T cell receptor beta chains given below trace back to one sample, sequenced in a study of blood T cell repertoires in COVID-19. Method: immunoSEQ multiplex PCR; TCRdb's copy keeps in-frame clones and lacks some. The repertoire holds nearly 250,000 clones, with about 82% as singletons. Sequencing was done on a sample of PBMCs or T cells enriched from blood (not recorded which). The receptors shown here come from a woman in her 50s who had recovered from COVID-19.

The rearrangement links TRBV5-8 to TRBJ2-7, with D hard to call. V shed 3 bases and J shed 3 bases, with 10 bases lying between them. This CDR3 spans 13 amino acids. Per the germline V gene, CDR1 is SGHTS and CDR2 is YDEGEE. The CDR3 region is CASSYPPLYEQYF. CDR3 in DNA: TGTGCCAGCAGCTATCCCCCCCTCTACGAGCAGTACTTC.

As for this clone: An end of the junction does not agree with germline; a read error may underlie this. The chain uses TRBV9 and TRBJ1-2; 7 nucleotides line up with TRBD1. The V gene's germline CDR1 is SGDLS and CDR2 YYNGEE. CDR3 length equals 10 residues. The CDR3 DNA reads TGTGCCAGCAGCCCCAGGGACAGTCACTTC. This translates into CASSPRDSHF.

The CDR3 nucleotides are TGTGCCAGCAGTAGCCTGACGGGTGGTGGCTACACCTTC. Translation gives CASSSLTGGGYTF. The rearrangement links TRBV6-5 to TRBJ1-2, with D hard to call. Germline assignment: CDR1 MNHEY and CDR2 SVGAGI. V lost 5 bases to trimming and J lost 7 bases, with 14 bases between them. The CDR3 runs 13 residues.

The J gene is TRBJ1-2, the V gene TRBV28; 8 nucleotides line up with TRBD1. The germline V gene encodes CDR1 MDHEN and CDR2 SYDVKM. The ends lost 6 bases at V and 8 bases at J; junction bases unmatched: 8. The CDR3 length is 13 residues. The CDR3 sequence: CASRGGTGEGYTF. The CDR3 DNA sequence: TGTGCCAGCAGGGGGGGGACAGGAGAAGGCTACACCTTC.

The genes are TRBV4-2 and TRBJ1-1, with TRBD1 matching 8 bases. The germline V gene has CDR1 LGHNA and CDR2 YNFKEQ. The junction had 4 bases not matched to a gene; V was cut back by 4 bases and J by 3 bases. The CDR3 contains 14 residues. The CDR3 sequence: CASSRTGMDTEAFF. The CDR3 region has the DNA TGTGCCAGCAGCCGGACAGGGATGGACACTGAAGCTTTCTTT.

This clone was counted a single time. The chain links TRBV9 to TRBJ1-4; 7 nucleotides agree with TRBD1. The CDR3 is 14 amino acids. With 4 bases clipped from V and 7 bases from J, the junction kept 7 bases outside the gene matches. Germline CDR1 and CDR2: SGDLS and YYNGEE. The CDR3 sequence is CASSLQGGSEKLFF. The CDR3 DNA sequence: TGTGCCAGCAGCCTCCAGGGGGGTAGTGAAAAACTGTTTTTT.

V is TRBV3-1 (or the pseudogene TRBV3-2) and J is TRBJ2-5; TRBD2 matches 7 bases. The CDR3 contains 12 residues. Germline V gene lookup returns CDR1 LGHDT and CDR2 YNNKEL (reference sequence). V was pared by 5 bases and J by 7 bases, with 4 bases of the junction left unmatched. The CDR3 is CASSWEGVTQYF. DNA for the CDR3: TGTGCCAGCAGCTGGGAGGGAGTGACCCAGTACTTC.

The V and J genes are TRBV30 and TRBJ2-1; perhaps TRBD2 as D (6 bases). Germline CDR1 and CDR2: GTSNPN and SVGIG (reference sequence). Trimming left V 0 bases short and J 4 bases short, with 13 bases between. The CDR3 extends over 15 amino acids. For the CDR3, the DNA is TGTGCCTGGAGTGTATATCGGGGGACGTACAATGAGCAGTTCTTC. Translating it yields CAWSVYRGTYNEQFF.

CDR3 bases: TGCGCCAGCAGCTTAGCAAGCGGATCCTACAATGAGCAGTTCTTC. This codes for CASSLASGSYNEQFF. V is TRBV5-1 and J is TRBJ2-1, with D tentatively TRBD2 (5 bases). Germline values: CDR1 SGHRS, CDR2 YFSETQ. This CDR3 spans 15 amino acids. Deletions cut 2 bases from V and 1 base from J, with 10 bases between. The variable domain in full, completed from reference TRBV5-1 and TRBJ2-1, reads KAGVTQTPRYLIKTRGQQVTLSCSPISGHRSVSWYQQTPGQGLQFLFEYFSETQRNKGNFPGRFSGRQFSNSRSEMNVSTLELGDSALYLCASSLASGSYNEQFFGPGTRLTVL.

This clone was detected a few times. Written as DNA, the CDR3 is TGCGCCAGCAGTAAGTACTCGAACACTGAAGCTTTCTTT. Protein sequence: CASSKYSNTEAFF. The V and J genes are TRBV5-1 and TRBJ1-1; unclear D gene. Trimming cost V 5 bases and J 1 base, with 9 bases left between them. The CDR3 is 13 amino acids. CDR1 is SGHRS, CDR2 YFSETQ, per germline.

This clone appeared once. This chain connects TRBV6-5 to TRBJ1-5; unclear D gene. Trimming removed 6 bases from V and 8 bases from J, with 14 bases in between. This CDR3 comprises 13 residues. Germline-derived CDR1 and CDR2 are MNHEY and SVGAGI. The CDR3 reads CASSYTASEPQHF. For the CDR3, the DNA is TGTGCCAGCAGCTATACCGCGTCGGAGCCCCAGCATTTT.

This chain joins TRBV25-1 and TRBJ2-3, with 10 bases lining up with TRBD2. The CDR3 contains 16 residues. The V gene end was trimmed by 3 bases and the J gene end by 0 bases; junction bases not matched to a gene: 3. The germline CDR1 and CDR2 sequences are MGHDK and SYGVNS. CDR3 loop: CASSDPTSGSTDTQYF. CDR3 coding DNA: TGTGCCAGCAGTGACCCGACTAGCGGGAGCACAGATACGCAGTATTTT.

In its sample, this clone was seen a few times. V usage is TRBV4-1 and J usage is TRBJ1-2, with D possibly being TRBD1 (6 bases). Trimming stripped 3 bases from V and 5 bases from J, with 10 bases between. Germline V CDR1 and CDR2: MGHRA, YSYEKL. This CDR3 contains 13 residues. The DNA for the CDR3 is TGCGCCAGCAGCCACGCAGGGGTGTATGGCTACACCTTC. It translates to CASSHAGVYGYTF.

The chain joins TRBV28 to TRBJ2-6, with D possibly TRBD2 on 5 matching bases. The germline CDR1 and CDR2 sequences are MDHEN and SYDVKM. V lost 3 bases and J 2 bases, leaving 8 bases between the germline ends. The CDR3 length is 15 residues. This chain's CDR3 is CASSFGGTGANVLTF. DNA of the CDR3: TGTGCCAGCAGTTTTGGAGGAACTGGGGCCAACGTCCTGACTTTC.

CDR3 sequence (DNA): TGCGCCAGCAGCCCACGGGACACCTCTAACTATGGCTACACCTTC. Its protein is CASSPRDTSNYGYTF. V usage is TRBV4-1 and J usage is TRBJ1-2, with TRBD1 as a possible D gene (6 bases). The CDR3 runs to 15 residues. V shed 4 bases and J shed 0 bases, with 12 bases lying between them. CDR1 is MGHRA and CDR2 is YSYEKL in the germline V gene.

This chain links TRBV7-6 with TRBJ2-6; D may be TRBD2 (5 bases). Germline-derived CDR1 and CDR2 are SGHVS and FNYEAQ. Trimming shortened V by 5 bases and J by 2 bases, and 13 bases separated the two germline ends. The CDR3 is 16 amino acids. CDR3 sequence reads: CASSPAGGPGANVLTF. As DNA, the CDR3 is TGTGCCAGCAGCCCCGCCGGAGGCCCTGGGGCCAACGTCCTGACTTTC.

This clone was detected only a few times. CDR3 sequence: CAWEGEFYYEQYF. The CDR3, as DNA: TGTGCCTGGGAGGGGGAATTTTACTACGAGCAGTACTTC. The chain combines TRBV30 with TRBJ2-7; possible D gene TRBD1, 6 bases. CDR1 is GTSNPN, CDR2 SVGIG, per germline (reference sequence). The CDR3 consists of 13 residues. V was cut by 5 bases and J by 3 bases, with 14 bases left in between.

This clone was observed once. V usage is TRBV11-2 and J usage is TRBJ2-3; TRBD2 agrees at 10 bases. J gave up 8 bases and V 1 base, and 3 bases lay outside the gene matches. The CDR3 runs to 14 residues. The germline gives CDR1 SGHAT, CDR2 FQNNGV. CDR3 nucleotide sequence: TGTGCCAGCAGCTTAGGCGCTAGCGGGAGTACGCAGTATTTT. Protein product: CASSLGASGSTQYF. The full variable domain, in which reference TRBV11-2 and TRBJ2-3 provide the parts outside the CDR3, is EAGVAQSPRYKIIEKRQSVAFWCNPISGHATLYWYQQILGQGPKLLIQFQNNGVVDDSQLPKDRFSAERLKGVDSTLKIQPAKLEDSAVYLCASSLGASGSTQYFGPGTRLTVL.

Details on this clone: Other nucleotide sequences in the sample specify the same CDR3. The chain carries TRBV5-4 and TRBJ2-1; 7 bases are a match to TRBD2. This CDR3 comprises 15 residues. CDR1 is SGHNT, CDR2 YYREEE, per germline (reference sequence). J lost 1 base, V lost 0 bases, and 1 base had no gene match. CDR3 in amino acids: CASSLGGSSYNEQFF. The CDR3, as DNA: TGTGCCAGCAGCTTGGGCGGGAGTTCCTACAATGAGCAGTTCTTC.

V gene TRBV6-6 combines with J gene TRBJ2-2, with D maybe TRBD2 (6 bases). Germline CDR1 reads MNHNY; CDR2 reads SVGAGI (reference sequence). The CDR3 has 15 amino acids. V was clipped by 2 bases and J by 7 bases, with 14 bases between them. CDR3 in amino acids: CASSYAGRQVGELFF. In DNA form, the CDR3 reads TGTGCCAGCAGTTACGCAGGGAGGCAGGTCGGGGAGCTGTTTTTT.

This clone has a handful of counts. The chain employs TRBV10-2 and TRBJ1-1, with 7 bases matching TRBD1. Looked up from germline, CDR1 is WSHSY and CDR2 is SAAADI. This CDR3 contains 15 residues. The ends lost 0 bases at V and 5 bases at J; junction bases unmatched: 6. In nucleotides, the CDR3 is TGCGCCAGCAGTGAGTCAGGGGGCGTTAAGACTGAAGCTTTCTTT. Protein: CASSESGGVKTEAFF.

The chain joins TRBV27 to TRBJ1-2, with 8 bases identical to TRBD1. V shed 4 bases and J 1 base; nucleotides not matched to a gene: 11. Germline V CDR1 and CDR2: MNHEY, SMNVEV (reference sequence). The CDR3 is 17 residues long. CDR3 amino acids: CASSYLVRGRGNYGYTF. DNA for the CDR3: TGTGCCAGCAGTTATCTGGTCAGGGGGCGCGGTAACTATGGCTACACCTTC.